The TCR beta chain described here comes from a study of T-cell reconstitution after alpha-beta-depleted transplantation in children. In this sample, this clonotype turned up a few times. Its antigen is currently unknown. Preparation of the TCRbeta library used unique molecular identifiers. Via MiXCR, TCRdb re-called the PCR reads, giving one row per CDR3 protein. The sample holds 200,000 to 300,000 distinct CDR3 sequences, 20% to 30% seen once. Trimming at V came to 6 bases and at J to 2 bases, leaving 5 bases not matched to a gene. CDR3 size: 15 residues. Germline V lookup: CDR1 SNHLY, CDR2 FYNNEI. Study outcomes and limitations: A year post-transplant, T-cell counts and diversity derived mostly from newly produced T cells. About two months after transplant, alpha-beta T cells reportedly came from several hundred expanded graft clones. Surviving thymic progenitors and recipient T cells were the source of high TCRbeta diversity at day 60 in some patients.

This clonotype was obtained from a female patient between 2 and 15 years old who had a stem cell transplant for congenital amegakaryocytic thrombocytopenia, so the T cells may come from the graft donor. The chain combines TRBV2 with TRBJ2-7, with TRBD2 matching 12 bases. Sequencing was performed on PBMCs, mostly from graft donor cells, taken 360 days after TCRalphabeta/CD19-depleted stem cell transplant. Here the CDR3 reads CASSTLAGGTYEQYF. The CDR3 DNA sequence: TGTGCCAGCAGCACGCTAGCGGGAGGGACCTACGAGCAGTACTTC.